The clone carrying this TCR beta chain occurred once. As yet, its antigen is unknown. The table came from immunoSEQ multiplex PCR; TCRdb's copy has only in-frame clones and leaves some out. This table has 90,000 or so clones, approximately 89% appearing once. Germline V gene sequence: CDR1 SGHVS, CDR2 FQNEAQ. CDR3 size: 16 residues. Trimming removed 7 bases from V and 0 bases from J; junction bases left unmatched: 11. This entry belongs to a study of OX40 agonist ivuxolimab in advanced cancers. Study details: Patients got intravenous ivuxolimab at 0.01 to 10 mg/kg every 2 weeks. At 75% to 90% male, the cohort had a mean age of approximately 60 years, ranging from about 20 to 90. Whole-study results and caveats: Among T cells, CD8+ cells averaged more expanded clones than CD4+ cells.

This clonotype was obtained from an adult with an advanced solid tumor such as melanoma, head and neck, liver or kidney cancer. The chain couples TRBV7-8 to TRBJ1-1; TRBD1 matches 7 bases. The sample was CD4+ or CD8+ T cells sorted from blood, taken in a trial of the OX40 agonist ivuxolimab. CDR3 protein: CASTKGTVTLNTEAFF. The CDR3 DNA follows: TGTGCCAGCACGAAAGGGACAGTTACTCTGAACACTGAAGCTTTCTTT.